The rows below give T cell receptor beta chains drawn from one sample of a study of CD8+ T cells in alopecia areata. This table comes from immunoSEQ multiplex PCR, and its TCRdb copy is limited to in-frame clones, with some not included. Among approximately 150,000 clones listed, about 90% were seen once. Specimen: CD8+ T cells sorted from blood, collected at week 0. The receptors originated from a human donor with alopecia areata. CDR3s include the opening cysteine and the closing phenylalanine or tryptophan.

>TRBJ2-7|TRBV27
CASSLSGQGDEQYF
>TRBJ2-7|TRBV4-1
CASSQDPTGRAYEQYF
>TRBJ1-5|TRBV15
CATSNFRTGGNQPQHF
>TRBJ2-1|TRBV5-6
CASSFGAGYNEQFF
>TRBJ1-2|TRBV7-6
CASSLGEGGYTF
>TRBJ2-7|TRBV7-9
CASSLAGSEQYF
>TRBJ2-7|TRBV4-1
CASSPDGGRAYEQYF
>TRBJ1-1|TRBV9
CASSVSRLNTEAFF
>TRBJ2-1|TRBV30
CAWSSASTQQFF
>TRBJ1-2|TRBV7-9
CASSQQGGYGYTF
>TRBJ2-1|TRBV29-1
CSVAGQGINEQFF
>TRBJ1-1|TRBV6-5
CASSQSPGTEAFF
>TRBJ1-2|TRBV10-3
CAIRAESSNYGYTF
>TRBJ2-7|TRBV5-1
CASSLPRDRGYYEQYF
>TRBJ1-4|TRBV9
CASSVRTGEKLFF
>TRBJ2-2|TRBV19
CASNKRGYSNTGELFF